The 25 T cell receptor beta chains reported below all come from one sample, sequenced in a study of OX40 agonist ivuxolimab in advanced cancers. The table came from immunoSEQ multiplex PCR; TCRdb's copy has only in-frame clones and leaves some out. Of approximately 50,000 clones in the sample, approximately 86% were seen once. Material: CD4+ or CD8+ T cells sorted from blood, obtained in a trial of the OX40 agonist ivuxolimab. These receptors all stem from an adult with an advanced solid tumor such as melanoma, head and neck, liver or kidney cancer.

There are a few counts of this clone. The chain links TRBV5-1 to TRBJ1-1; TRBD1 is a possible D gene (5 bases). Trimming removed 2 bases from V and 4 bases from J, with 12 bases in between. CDR3 length equals 14 residues. CDR1 is SGHRS, CDR2 YFSETQ, per germline. CDR3 amino acids: CASSLEAGITEAFF. CDR3 bases: TGCGCCAGCAGCTTAGAGGCAGGGATCACTGAAGCTTTCTTT.

In nucleotides, the CDR3 is TGTGCCAGCAGCGTAGAGGGTGTCGCCGAGCAGTACTTC. Translation gives CASSVEGVAEQYF. V is TRBV9 and J is TRBJ2-7; D ambiguous. Germline CDR1 SGDLS, CDR2 YYNGEE. The germline V and J ends were trimmed by 0 bases and 6 bases, with 10 bases remaining between them. CDR3 size: 13 residues.

The CDR3 DNA is TGTGCCAGCAGTTGGGACGGGAGCTCCTACGAGCAGTACTTC. The encoded protein is CASSWDGSSYEQYF. This rearrangement joins TRBV27 to TRBJ2-7, with a possible D match to TRBD2 (6 bases). Germline V CDR1 and CDR2: MNHEY, SMNVEV (reference sequence). The CDR3 spans 14 residues. V lost 4 bases, J lost 0 bases, and 10 bases lay in between.

The chain employs TRBV5-4 and TRBJ2-1, with 7 bases aligning to TRBD1. J gave up 14 bases and V 3 bases, and 5 bases lay outside the gene matches. The CDR3 extends over 11 amino acids. CDR1 SGHNT and CDR2 YYREEE come from the germline V gene (reference sequence). The CDR3 is CASSSGQGEFF. The CDR3 bases are TGTGCCAGCAGCTCCGGGCAGGGGGAGTTCTTC.

There are a few counts of this clone. V usage is TRBV28 and J usage is TRBJ1-5; 7 bases map to TRBD1. V was clipped by 4 bases and J by 8 bases; unmatched bases: 8. CDR3 length: 14 residues. Germline CDR1 MDHEN, CDR2 SYDVKM. The chain's CDR3 is CASSSDRQQEPQHF. CDR3 in DNA: TGTGCCAGCAGTTCGGACAGGCAACAGGAGCCCCAGCATTTT.

This chain links TRBV19 with TRBJ2-4; 9 bases map to TRBD1. The CDR3 has 18 amino acids. Germline CDR1 reads LNHDA; CDR2 reads SQIVND (reference sequence). V shed 4 bases and J 0 bases; nucleotides not matched to a gene: 10. This chain's CDR3 is CASSKPGQGALAKNIQYF. CDR3 bases: TGTGCCAGTAGTAAACCGGGACAGGGAGCGCTAGCCAAAAACATTCAGTACTTC.

V is TRBV28 and J is TRBJ2-7; 10 nucleotides align to TRBD1. Germline trimming cut 9 bases from V and 7 bases from J; bases unmatched to any gene: 9. The CDR3 length is 13 residues. Germline V gene sequence: CDR1 MDHEN, CDR2 SYDVKM. The CDR3, as DNA: TGTGCCAGGCTCAAGGACAGGGGGTTTGAGCAGTACTTC. Its translation is CARLKDRGFEQYF.

V and J are TRBV5-4 and TRBJ2-2; no firm D call. The CDR3 covers 13 residues. V lost 0 bases and J lost 4, with 4 bases in between. The germline V gene has CDR1 SGHNT and CDR2 YYREEE (reference sequence). This chain's CDR3 is CASSLGGTGELFF. The CDR3 DNA reads TGTGCCAGCAGCTTGGGGGGCACCGGGGAGCTGTTTTTT.

The CDR3 sequence: CASSGQANAFYEQYF. The CDR3 DNA follows: TGTGCCAGCAGTGGTCAAGCGAACGCCTTCTACGAGCAGTACTTC. The rearrangement uses TRBV2 and TRBJ2-5, with D unclear. The closer fit of TRBJ2-7 to the DNA end suggests the J call may be wrong. Looked up from germline, CDR1 is SNHLY and CDR2 is FYNNEI. This CDR3 is 15 amino acids long.

The genes are TRBV5-1 and TRBJ2-7, with TRBD2 matching 7 bases. The V segment lost 5 bases and the J segment 5 bases; nucleotides outside the gene matches: 13. This CDR3 contains 15 residues. Germline CDR1 reads SGHRS; CDR2 reads YFSETQ. CDR3 DNA sequence: TGCGCCAGCAGGACGGGGAGGGTAGCGGTCAACGAGCAGTACTTC. This encodes CASRTGRVAVNEQYF. Based on the CDR3 plus reference TRBV5-1 and TRBJ2-7, the full variable domain is KAGVTQTPRYLIKTRGQQVTLSCSPISGHRSVSWYQQTPGQGLQFLFEYFSETQRNKGNFPGRFSGRQFSNSRSEMNVSTLELGDSALYLCASRTGRVAVNEQYFGPGTRLTVT.

The chain couples TRBV9 to TRBJ1-5, with 8 bases aligning to TRBD1. The CDR3 is made up of 14 amino acids. In germline, CDR1 is SGDLS, CDR2 YYNGEE. With 3 bases clipped from V and 6 bases from J, the junction kept 5 bases outside the gene matches. The CDR3 DNA reads as TGTGCCAGCAGCGGGACAGGGAATAGTCAGCCCCAGCATTTT. It translates to CASSGTGNSQPQHF.

V usage is TRBV7-3 and J usage is TRBJ2-1; TRBD2 matches at 14 bases. This CDR3 has 17 residues. Trimming cost V 5 bases and J 9 bases; bases outside gene matches: 12. CDR1 and CDR2 (germline): SGHTA, FQGTGA. Here the CDR3 reads CASSPGTSGRSRGEQFF. CDR3 coding DNA: TGTGCCAGCAGCCCCGGGACTAGCGGGAGATCAAGGGGTGAGCAGTTCTTC.

CDR3 amino acids: CSVSTGGSGETQYF. In DNA, the CDR3 is TGCAGCGTTAGCACAGGGGGATCTGGAGAGACCCAGTACTTC. The V gene is TRBV29-1, the J gene TRBJ2-5, with 8 bases matching TRBD1. The CDR3 has 14 amino acids. J lost 4 bases, V lost 5 bases, and 9 bases had no gene match. Germline V gene data show CDR1 as SQVTM and CDR2 as ANQGSEA.

The rearrangement joins TRBV19 to TRBJ1-4; tentatively, D is TRBD1 (5 bases). Germline CDR1 is LNHDA and CDR2 is SQIVND (reference sequence). Between the trimmed V and J ends, which lost 6 bases and 5 bases, there was a span of 16 bases. This CDR3 spans 15 amino acids. The CDR3 nucleotides are TGTGCCAGTAGACCGATCCGGGACGGAAATGAAAAACTGTTTTTT. It translates to CASRPIRDGNEKLFF. The full variable domain, completed using reference TRBV19 and TRBJ1-4, is DGGITQSPKYLFRKEGQNVTLSCEQNLNHDAMYWYRQDPGQGLRLIYYSQIVNDFQKGDIAEGYSVSREKKESFPLTVTSAQKNPTAFYLCASRPIRDGNEKLFFGSGTQLSVL.

The chain links TRBV19 to TRBJ1-3; D unresolved. V lost 5 bases and J lost 0, with 2 bases in between. From germline, CDR1 is LNHDA and CDR2 SQIVND (reference sequence). The CDR3 runs 12 residues. The CDR3 protein is CASSVSGNTIYF. Written as DNA, the CDR3 is TGTGCCAGTAGTGTCTCTGGAAACACCATATATTTT.

The chain couples TRBV9 to TRBJ2-3, with 10 bases matching TRBD1. Trimming removed 4 bases from V and 5 bases from J; junction bases left unmatched: 4. The CDR3 runs to 14 residues. Germline assignment: CDR1 SGDLS and CDR2 YYNGEE. CDR3 amino acids: CASSPGQGRDTQYF. The CDR3 DNA follows: TGTGCCAGCAGCCCGGGACAGGGGAGAGATACGCAGTATTTT.

The CDR3 DNA reads as TGTGCCAGCAGCTGGGGACGGAACAATGAGCAGTTCTTC. Translation gives CASSWGRNNEQFF. The chain links TRBV11-2 to TRBJ2-1, with D perhaps assigned TRBD1 or TRBD2 (5 bases each). The germline gives CDR1 SGHAT, CDR2 FQNNGV. V was clipped by 4 bases and J by 5 bases, with 9 bases between them. This CDR3 has 13 amino acids. Full variable domain (rest looked up from reference TRBV11-2 and TRBJ2-1): EAGVAQSPRYKIIEKRQSVAFWCNPISGHATLYWYQQILGQGPKLLIQFQNNGVVDDSQLPKDRFSAERLKGVDSTLKIQPAKLEDSAVYLCASSWGRNNEQFFGPGTRLTVL.

This chain uses TRBV28 with TRBJ2-7; 14 bases agree with TRBD2. The CDR3 covers 18 residues. V shed 7 bases, J shed 2 bases, and the junction held 13 bases outside the gene matches. Looked up from germline, CDR1 is MDHEN and CDR2 is SYDVKM. CDR3 DNA sequence: TGTGCCAGCAATGGGGTGACTAGCGGGAGGGGCTTAGCCTACGAGCAGTACTTC. Protein: CASNGVTSGRGLAYEQYF.

CDR3 sequence reads: CASSLQGQGGEQYF. In nucleotides, the CDR3 is TGTGCCAGCTCACTTCAAGGACAGGGAGGCGAGCAGTACTTC. The genes are TRBV18 and TRBJ2-7; TRBD1 agrees at 8 bases. This CDR3 has 14 amino acids. The V gene end was trimmed by 4 bases and the J gene end by 6 bases; junction bases not matched to a gene: 8. The germline CDR1 and CDR2 sequences are KGHSH and LQKENI.

The V gene is TRBV15, the J gene TRBJ1-2, with TRBD1 as a possible D gene (5 bases). Germline assignment: CDR1 LNHNV and CDR2 YYDKDF (reference sequence). The CDR3 totals 16 residues. V was shortened by 1 base and J by 4 bases, with 16 bases between the two germline ends. The CDR3 bases are TGTGCCACCAGCAGAGGCGGGGGGGGGACGTTCTATGGCTACACCTTC. As protein: CATSRGGGGTFYGYTF.

The chain joins TRBV7-2 to TRBJ2-2; TRBD2 agrees at 7 bases. There are 14 residues in the CDR3. The V and J ends lost 3 bases and 4 bases, in that order; junction bases with no gene match: 2. Germline CDR1 and CDR2: SGHTA and FQGNSA. In DNA, the CDR3 is TGTGCCAGCAGCTTGGGCGGGAGCACCGGGGAGCTGTTTTTT. It codes for CASSLGGSTGELFF.

This sequence joins TRBV7-3 and TRBJ1-2; TRBD1 matches at 9 bases. This CDR3 is 16 amino acids long. Germline trimming cut 5 bases from V and 4 bases from J; bases unmatched to any gene: 11. Germline V gene sequence: CDR1 SGHTA, CDR2 FQGTGA. The CDR3: CASSHSPGQGAYGYTF. For the CDR3, the DNA is TGTGCCAGCAGCCATTCCCCGGGACAGGGTGCCTATGGCTACACCTTC.

V gene TRBV19 combines with J gene TRBJ2-5; D gene ambiguous. With 10 bases removed from V and 0 bases from J, the gap between germline ends came to 12 bases. The CDR3 consists of 13 residues. Germline-derived CDR1 and CDR2 are LNHDA and SQIVND (reference sequence). This chain's CDR3 is CATQAEYQETQYF. In nucleotides, the CDR3 is TGTGCCACCCAAGCAGAATACCAAGAGACCCAGTACTTC.

The chain employs TRBV4-1 and TRBJ2-3; 9 bases are a match to TRBD2. CDR1 MGHRA and CDR2 YSYEKL come from the germline V gene. Trimming removed 4 bases from V and 6 bases from J; junction bases left unmatched: 14. The CDR3 spans 17 residues. The CDR3 loop reads CASSRGGTSGFSDTQYF. CDR3 in DNA: TGCGCCAGCAGCCGGGGGGGAACTAGCGGGTTTTCTGATACGCAGTATTTT.

The CDR3 sequence: CASSRQGIRQPQHF. The CDR3 DNA reads TGTGCCAGCAGTCGTCAGGGGATTCGGCAGCCCCAGCATTTT. V and J are TRBV2 and TRBJ1-5, with D possibly TRBD1 on 6 matching bases. Germline-derived CDR1 and CDR2 are SNHLY and FYNNEI. This CDR3 is built from 14 residues. The V end was cut by 5 bases, the J end by 7 bases, with 15 bases between.